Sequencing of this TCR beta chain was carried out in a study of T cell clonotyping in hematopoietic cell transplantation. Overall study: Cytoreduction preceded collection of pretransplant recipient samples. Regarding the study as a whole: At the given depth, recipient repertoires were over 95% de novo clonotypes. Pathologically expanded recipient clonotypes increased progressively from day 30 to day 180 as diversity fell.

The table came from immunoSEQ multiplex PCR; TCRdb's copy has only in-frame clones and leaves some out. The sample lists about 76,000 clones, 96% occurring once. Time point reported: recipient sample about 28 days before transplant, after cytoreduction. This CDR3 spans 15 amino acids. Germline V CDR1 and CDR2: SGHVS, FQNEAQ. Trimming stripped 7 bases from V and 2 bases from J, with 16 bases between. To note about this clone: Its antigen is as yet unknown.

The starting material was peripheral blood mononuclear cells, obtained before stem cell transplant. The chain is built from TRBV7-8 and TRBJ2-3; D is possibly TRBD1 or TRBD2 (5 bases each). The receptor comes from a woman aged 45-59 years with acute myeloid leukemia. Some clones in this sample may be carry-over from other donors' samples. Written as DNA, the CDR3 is TGTGCCAGCAACTTCTTGGGGGATTACACAGATACGCAGTATTTT. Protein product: CASNFLGDYTDTQYF.